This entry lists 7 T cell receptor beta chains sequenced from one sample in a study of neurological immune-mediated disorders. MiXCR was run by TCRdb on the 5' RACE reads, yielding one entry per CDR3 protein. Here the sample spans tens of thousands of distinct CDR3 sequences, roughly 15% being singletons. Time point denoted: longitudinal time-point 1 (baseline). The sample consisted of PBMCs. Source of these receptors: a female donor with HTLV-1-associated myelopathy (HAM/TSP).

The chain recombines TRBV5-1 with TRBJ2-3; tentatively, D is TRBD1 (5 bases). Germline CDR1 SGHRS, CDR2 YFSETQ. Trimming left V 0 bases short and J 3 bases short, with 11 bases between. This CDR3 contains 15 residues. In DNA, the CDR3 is TGCGCCAGCAGCTTGGAAGACAGAGCTACAGATACGCAGTATTTT. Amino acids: CASSLEDRATDTQYF.

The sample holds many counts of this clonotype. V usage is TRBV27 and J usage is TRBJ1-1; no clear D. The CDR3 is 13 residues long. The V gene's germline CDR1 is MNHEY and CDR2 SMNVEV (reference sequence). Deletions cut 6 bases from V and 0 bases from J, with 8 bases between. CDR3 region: CASSLALNTEAFF. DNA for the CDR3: TGTGCCAGCAGCCTTGCATTGAACACTGAAGCTTTCTTT.

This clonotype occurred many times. The CDR3 DNA reads as TGCGCCAGCGCATCCCTCAGGGGAGGCACAGATACGCAGTATTTT. It codes for CASASLRGGTDTQYF. V and J are TRBV5-1 and TRBJ2-3; possible D gene TRBD1, 6 bases. This CDR3 has 15 residues. The V and J ends lost 7 bases and 1 base respectively, with 16 bases between them. CDR1 SGHRS and CDR2 YFSETQ come from the germline V gene.

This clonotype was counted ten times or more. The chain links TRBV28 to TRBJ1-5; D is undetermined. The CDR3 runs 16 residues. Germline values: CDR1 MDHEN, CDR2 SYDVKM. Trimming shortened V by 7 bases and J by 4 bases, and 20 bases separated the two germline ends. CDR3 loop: CASTVAAVEINQPQHF. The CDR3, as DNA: TGTGCCAGCACGGTTGCCGCGGTGGAGATAAATCAGCCCCAGCATTTT. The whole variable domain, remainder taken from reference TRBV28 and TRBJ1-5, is DVKVTQSSRYLVKRTGEKVFLECVQDMDHENMFWYRQDPGLGLRLIYFSYDVKMKEKGDIPEGYSVSREKKERFSLILESASTNQTSMYLCASTVAAVEINQPQHFGDGTRLSIL.

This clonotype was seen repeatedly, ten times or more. CDR3 bases: TGTGCCTGGAGCGCAGCGGGGAGTCAGTATTTT. It specifies CAWSAAGSQYF. V usage is TRBV30 and J usage is TRBJ2-3; 7 bases fit TRBD2. J was trimmed by 12 bases and V by 3 bases; bases with no gene match: 6. This CDR3 has 11 amino acids. Germline V lookup: CDR1 GTSNPN, CDR2 SVGIG (reference sequence).

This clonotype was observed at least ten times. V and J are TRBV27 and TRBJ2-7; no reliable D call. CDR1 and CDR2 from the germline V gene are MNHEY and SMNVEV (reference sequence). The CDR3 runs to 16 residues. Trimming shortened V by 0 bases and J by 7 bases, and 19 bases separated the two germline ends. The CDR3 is CASSLSKPGYPLEQYF. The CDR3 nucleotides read TGTGCCAGCAGTTTATCGAAGCCAGGATACCCGCTGGAGCAGTACTTC.

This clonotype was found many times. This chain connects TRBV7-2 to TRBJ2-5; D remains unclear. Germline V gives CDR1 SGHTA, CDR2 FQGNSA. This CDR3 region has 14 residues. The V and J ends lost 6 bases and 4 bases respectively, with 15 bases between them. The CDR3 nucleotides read TGTGCCAGCAGTTCGGACGTTTCACGAGAGACCCAGTACTTC. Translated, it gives CASSSDVSRETQYF.